These 3 T cell receptor beta chains were sequenced from one sample in a study of CD8 T cells in ankylosing spondylitis. TCRdb recomputed calls from the 5' RACE reads with MiXCR, one row per CDR3 protein. The repertoire holds under 150,000 distinct CDR3 sequences, about a tenth seen once, with 2.5% to 4% in the top ten. Sequenced sample: blood, either unsorted or a sorted T cell fraction (not recorded which). All receptors come from a male donor with ankylosing spondylitis or in good health (not recorded which).

Here the CDR3 DNA reads TGCGCCAGCAGCTTGGCTGGGGGCCGGGAGACCCAGTACTTC. Translated: CASSLAGGRETQYF. The chain joins TRBV5-1 to TRBJ2-5, with a tentative D call TRBD1 (6 bases). With 0 bases removed from V and 5 bases from J, the gap between germline ends came to 11 bases. Germline CDR1 reads SGHRS; CDR2 reads YFSETQ. The CDR3 runs 14 residues.

The table lists this clonotype with many counts. V and J are TRBV20-1 and TRBJ1-1; 9 nucleotides align to TRBD1. This CDR3 region has 13 residues. V lost 3 bases, J lost 1 base, and 0 bases stayed unmatched. The germline V gene encodes CDR1 DFQATT and CDR2 SNEGSKA (reference sequence). Here the CDR3 reads CSARDRGNTEAFF. For the CDR3, the DNA is TGCAGTGCTAGGGACAGGGGGAACACTGAAGCTTTCTTT.

This clonotype was seen many times. The chain is built from TRBV28 and TRBJ2-7; D remains unclear. CDR1 is MDHEN and CDR2 is SYDVKM in the germline V gene. Trimming removed 5 bases from V and 6 bases from J, with 8 bases in between. CDR3 length: 11 amino acids. CDR3 in DNA: TGTGCCAGCAGTACGGTGGGCGAGCAGTACTTC. As protein: CASSTVGEQYF.